The next 15 T cell receptor beta chains were all read from a single sample in a study of T-cell memory formation after mild COVID-19. MiXCR was run by TCRdb on the 5' RACE reads, yielding one entry per CDR3 protein. The repertoire holds tens of thousands of distinct CDR3 sequences, with approximately 8% as singletons. The sequencing sample was made of PBMCs or a T cell subset sorted from them (not recorded which). These receptors came from a man aged 18 to 29 who had mild COVID-19 (a few samples of this study predate the infection). Cell type and time point are not known.

V and J are TRBV7-2 and TRBJ2-5; D call uncertain. Germline CDR1 and CDR2: SGHTA and FQGNSA. The CDR3 has 14 amino acids. V dropped 4 bases and J dropped 4 bases, with 13 bases sitting between them. The CDR3 region has the DNA TGTGCCAGCAGCTACGGGTTTCGTGGAGAGACCCAGTACTTC. The encoded protein is CASSYGFRGETQYF.

The V gene is TRBV19, the J gene TRBJ1-5; possibly TRBD1 for D (5 bases). V dropped 3 bases and J dropped 1 base, with 13 bases sitting between them. Per germline, CDR1 LNHDA and CDR2 SQIVND (reference sequence). The CDR3 is 16 residues long. The CDR3 coding sequence is TGTGCCAGTAGTATTGGCTTCCGGGACAGCAATCAGCCCCAGCATTTT. Translating it yields CASSIGFRDSNQPQHF.

The rearrangement joins TRBV7-8 to TRBJ2-3; 10 nucleotides line up with TRBD1. The CDR3 runs 14 residues. Looked up from germline, CDR1 is SGHVS and CDR2 is FQNEAQ. J was trimmed by 5 bases and V by 5 bases; bases with no gene match: 4. The CDR3 region is CASSPGTGVDTQYF. DNA for the CDR3: TGTGCCAGCAGCCCCGGGACAGGGGTAGATACGCAGTATTTT.

This clonotype was recorded only once. The genes are TRBV7-2 and TRBJ2-7; no clear D gene. Trimming cost V 5 bases and J 4 bases, with 6 bases left between them. In germline, CDR1 is SGHTA, CDR2 FQGNSA. CDR3 length: 11 residues. The CDR3 reads CASSPHYEQYF. CDR3 coding DNA: TGTGCCAGCAGCCCCCATTACGAGCAGTACTTC. The full variable domain, its missing parts supplied by reference TRBV7-2 and TRBJ2-7, is GAGVSQSPSNKVTEKGKDVELRCDPISGHTALYWYRQSLGQGLEFLIYFQGNSAPDKSGLPSDRFSAERTGGSVSTLTIQRTQQEDSAVYLCASSPHYEQYFGPGTRLTVT.

The chain recombines TRBV12-5 with TRBJ1-1; no clear D gene. Trimming took off 2 bases at V and 0 bases at J, with 7 bases between the two ends. The CDR3 spans 14 residues. Germline CDR1 and CDR2: LGHNT and FRNRAP. CDR3 amino acids: CASGLLQMNTEAFF. CDR3 sequence (DNA): TGTGCTAGTGGTTTGTTACAGATGAACACTGAAGCTTTCTTT.

The chain is built from TRBV20-1 and TRBJ2-1; D not resolved. Germline V CDR1 and CDR2: DFQATT, SNEGSKA (reference sequence). This CDR3 region has 12 residues. Between the trimmed V and J ends, which lost 6 bases and 6 bases, there was a span of 12 bases. CDR3 sequence reads: CSADRRLNEQFF. DNA of the CDR3: TGCAGTGCGGACCGACGGCTCAATGAGCAGTTCTTC.

This clonotype was recorded many times. The chain carries TRBV5-8 and TRBJ1-3; 9 nucleotides align to TRBD1. Germline assignment: CDR1 SGHTS and CDR2 YDEGEE. The CDR3 length is 17 residues. V shed 0 bases, J shed 0 bases, and the junction held 4 bases outside the gene matches. The CDR3 region is CASSLGDRAFSGNTIYF. CDR3 DNA: TGTGCCAGCAGCTTGGGGGACAGGGCCTTCTCTGGAAACACCATATATTTT.

This clonotype was seen only a few times. V usage is TRBV12-5 and J usage is TRBJ2-5; D may be TRBD2 (6 bases). Trimming shortened V by 5 bases and J by 4 bases, and 14 bases separated the two germline ends. The CDR3 runs to 14 residues. The V gene's germline CDR1 is LGHNT and CDR2 FRNRAP. CDR3 sequence: CASGLGLYRETQYF. Written as DNA, the CDR3 is TGTGCTAGTGGTCTGGGACTTTACAGAGAGACCCAGTACTTC.

The sample holds many counts of this clonotype. The rearrangement links TRBV5-6 to TRBJ1-5, with 7 bases fitting TRBD1. Per germline, CDR1 SGHDT and CDR2 YYEEEE. With 7 bases clipped from V and 3 bases from J, the junction kept 7 bases outside the gene matches. The CDR3 loop spans 14 amino acids. CDR3 bases: TGTGCCAGCGGAAAGGGACAGCACAATCAGCCCCAGCATTTT. It encodes CASGKGQHNQPQHF. Combining the CDR3 with reference TRBV5-6 and TRBJ1-5 gives the whole variable domain DAGVTQSPTHLIKTRGQQVTLRCSPKSGHDTVSWYQQALGQGPQFIFQYYEEEERQRGNFPDRFSGHQFPNYSSELNVNALLLGDSALYLCASGKGQHNQPQHFGDGTRLSIL.

This clonotype showed up just a few times. The CDR3 DNA reads as TGTGCCAGTACGGTGAGCGGCAATGAGCAGTTCTTC. Protein sequence: CASTVSGNEQFF. The rearrangement uses TRBV11-2 and TRBJ2-1; weak D call: TRBD2 (5 bases). This CDR3 is built from 12 residues. V was clipped by 9 bases and J by 6 bases, with 12 bases between them. CDR1 is SGHAT, CDR2 FQNNGV, per germline.

Many counts were recorded for this clonotype. Sequence at one end of the junction differs from germline and may be a read error. V and J are TRBV7-2 and TRBJ1-4; possible D gene TRBD1, 5 bases. Germline V CDR1 and CDR2: SGHTA, FQGNSA. The CDR3 is made up of 13 amino acids. CDR3 residues: CASSPRVEEPLVF. In DNA form, the CDR3 reads TGTGCCAGCAGCCCCAGGGTAGAGGAGCCTCTAGTTTTT. The full variable domain, in which reference TRBV7-2 and TRBJ1-4 provide the parts outside the CDR3, is GAGVSQSPSNKVTEKGKDVELRCDPISGHTALYWYRQSLGQGLEFLIYFQGNSAPDKSGLPSDRFSAERTGGSVSTLTIQRTQQEDSAVYLCASSPRVEEPLVFGSGTQLSVL.

This clonotype was counted between two and nine times. The CDR3 coding sequence is TGTGCCAGCTCCAACTATAACTATGGCTACACCTTC. Translation gives CASSNYNYGYTF. The rearrangement uses TRBV6-2 or TRBV6-3 and TRBJ1-2; no reliable D call. The CDR3 covers 12 residues. Trimming cost V 8 bases and J 1 base, with 8 bases left between them. Looked up from germline, CDR1 is MNHEY and CDR2 is SVGEGT.

V and J are TRBV5-1 and TRBJ2-5; possible D gene TRBD1, 7 bases. CDR1 and CDR2 (germline): SGHRS, YFSETQ. This CDR3 has 15 residues. The V gene lost 2 bases and the J gene lost 5 bases, with 16 bases spanning the gap. As DNA, the CDR3 is TGCGCCAGCAGCTTCGGAGGGGGCGCGTCGGAGACCCAGTACTTC. Protein sequence: CASSFGGGASETQYF.

A few counts support this clonotype. This chain joins TRBV5-1 and TRBJ2-1; 11 bases fit TRBD2. V dropped 4 bases and J dropped 4; count of bases not matched to a gene: 10. Germline assignment: CDR1 SGHRS and CDR2 YFSETQ. The CDR3 spans 17 residues. CDR3 residues: CASSPSSGGATYNEQFF. The CDR3 coding sequence is TGCGCCAGCAGCCCAAGTAGCGGGGGGGCGACTTACAATGAGCAGTTCTTC. The complete variable domain, with remaining parts taken from reference TRBV5-1 and TRBJ2-1, reads KAGVTQTPRYLIKTRGQQVTLSCSPISGHRSVSWYQQTPGQGLQFLFEYFSETQRNKGNFPGRFSGRQFSNSRSEMNVSTLELGDSALYLCASSPSSGGATYNEQFFGPGTRLTVL.

This clonotype has at least ten counts. The rearrangement links TRBV12-3 or TRBV12-4 to TRBJ2-5; 7 bases align to TRBD1. CDR3 length: 13 amino acids. With 6 bases clipped from V and 3 bases from J, the junction kept 4 bases outside the gene matches. The CDR3 region is CASSPTGKETQYF. CDR3 DNA sequence: TGTGCCAGCAGCCCGACAGGGAAAGAGACCCAGTACTTC.